Below, 20 T cell receptor beta chains from the same sample are listed, as sequenced in a study of early stage breast cancer tumors. This table comes from immunoSEQ multiplex PCR, and its TCRdb copy is limited to in-frame clones, with some not included. The data hold 6,500 to 8,000 clones, with about 62% observed a single time. The sample was normal breast tissue next to the tumor. The receptors derive from a person aged 45 to 59 with breast cancer.

V gene TRBV15 combines with J gene TRBJ2-5; D ambiguous. The J call may be incorrect, as the DNA end agrees better with TRBJ2-7. Germline V gene sequence: CDR1 LNHNV, CDR2 YYDKDF (reference sequence). The CDR3 totals 13 residues. The CDR3 region is CATSSYLSYEQYF. DNA of the CDR3: TGTGCCACCAGCAGCTACCTCTCCTACGAGCAGTACTTC.

The V call is TRBV7-8, the J call TRBJ2-7; D uncertain. The V gene lost 0 bases and the J gene lost 2 bases, with 8 bases spanning the gap. This CDR3 has 14 amino acids. Germline assignment: CDR1 SGHVS and CDR2 FQNEAQ. The CDR3 sequence: CASSLAAGTYEQYF. CDR3 nucleotides: TGTGCCAGCAGCTTAGCGGCAGGCACCTACGAGCAGTACTTC. The full variable domain, rest sourced from reference TRBV7-8 and TRBJ2-7, is GAGVSQSPRYKVAKRGQDVALRCDPISGHVSLFWYQQALGQGPEFLTYFQNEAQLDKSGLPSDRFFAERPEGSVSTLKIQRTQQEDSAVYLCASSLAAGTYEQYFGPGTRLTVT.

J is TRBJ2-3 and V is TRBV6-5; 9 bases align to TRBD1. Germline CDR1 and CDR2: MNHEY and SVGAGI. Losses at the gene ends were 10 bases for V and 1 base for J; bases not matched to a gene: 6. This CDR3 has 14 amino acids. The CDR3 DNA follows: TGTGCCACCCGTCGGACAGGGGGCACAGATACGCAGTATTTT. This codes for CATRRTGGTDTQYF.

The chain employs TRBV5-5 and TRBJ2-7; the D gene is possibly TRBD1 (6 bases). Trimming cost V 4 bases and J 12 bases, with 23 bases left between them. This CDR3 is built from 14 residues. In germline, CDR1 is SGHKS, CDR2 YYEKEE (reference sequence). CDR3 region: CASSQSRDTVSRYF. The CDR3 region has the DNA TGTGCCAGCAGCCAATCGAGGGACACCGTAAGTCGGTACTTC.

CDR3 loop: CASSLATAKGGYTF. Written as DNA, the CDR3 is TGTGCCAGCAGCCTCGCGACAGCCAAGGGTGGCTACACCTTC. The chain links TRBV7-2 to TRBJ1-2, with D perhaps matching TRBD1 (5 bases). CDR1 SGHTA and CDR2 FQGNSA come from the germline V gene. Trimming stripped 5 bases from V and 7 bases from J, with 17 bases between. CDR3 length equals 14 residues. Looking up the rest from reference TRBV7-2 and TRBJ1-2 gives the full variable domain: GAGVSQSPSNKVTEKGKDVELRCDPISGHTALYWYRQSLGQGLEFLIYFQGNSAPDKSGLPSDRFSAERTGGSVSTLTIQRTQQEDSAVYLCASSLATAKGGYTFGSGTRLTVV.

This clone was observed a few times. This chain uses TRBV19 with TRBJ2-7, with 10 bases fitting TRBD2. The CDR3 sequence is 11 residues long. Unmatched junction bases numbered 0, after V lost 8 bases and J lost 5 bases. Germline CDR1 LNHDA, CDR2 SQIVND (reference sequence). CDR3 nucleotide sequence: TGTGCCAGTGGACTAGCGGACGAGCAGTACTTC. Its protein product is CASGLADEQYF. Combining the CDR3 with reference TRBV19 and TRBJ2-7 gives the whole variable domain DGGITQSPKYLFRKEGQNVTLSCEQNLNHDAMYWYRQDPGQGLRLIYYSQIVNDFQKGDIAEGYSVSREKKESFPLTVTSAQKNPTAFYLCASGLADEQYFGPGTRLTVT.

This rearrangement joins TRBV25-1 to TRBJ2-2, with TRBD1 identical over 10 bases. V dropped 6 bases and J dropped 5; count of bases not matched to a gene: 3. The CDR3 length is 14 residues. Germline CDR1 is MGHDK and CDR2 is SYGVNS. The DNA for the CDR3 is TGTGCCAGCAGGAGGGACAGGGGAACCGGGGAGCTGTTTTTT. Encoded protein: CASRRDRGTGELFF.

The V gene is TRBV6-5, the J gene TRBJ1-2; 10 bases fit TRBD1. CDR1 is MNHEY and CDR2 is SVGAGI in the germline V gene. J was trimmed by 4 bases and V by 4 bases; bases with no gene match: 6. This CDR3 has 15 residues. In DNA, the CDR3 is TGTGCCAGCAGTTCTAGACAGGGGGCTGGCTATGGCTACACCTTC. Residues: CASSSRQGAGYGYTF.

Here the CDR3 reads CASSVEGGNTIYF. Written as DNA, the CDR3 is TGTGCCAGCAGCGTAGAGGGGGGAAACACCATATATTTT. V and J are TRBV9 and TRBJ1-3, with D perhaps TRBD1 (5 bases). The CDR3 loop spans 13 amino acids. V lost 0 bases and J 4 bases, leaving 5 bases between the germline ends. CDR1 and CDR2 from the germline V gene are SGDLS and YYNGEE.

This clone has only a few counts. CDR3 residues: CASSLVSLNTEAFF. DNA of the CDR3: TGTGCCAGCAGCTTAGTTTCTCTGAACACTGAAGCTTTCTTT. The rearrangement uses TRBV7-9 and TRBJ1-1; no clear D gene. This CDR3 is 14 amino acids long. Germline lookup yields CDR1 SEHNR and CDR2 FQNEAQ (reference sequence). Trimming took off 1 base at V and 0 bases at J, with 6 bases between the two ends.

This clone was picked up a small number of times. In DNA, the CDR3 is TGTGCCAGCAGCTTCCAGGGACTAGCGGACAATGAGCAGTTCTTC. Protein: CASSFQGLADNEQFF. The chain employs TRBV7-8 and TRBJ2-1; 11 bases line up with TRBD2. The CDR3 has 15 residues. The V and J ends lost 3 bases and 5 bases, in that order; junction bases with no gene match: 3. CDR1 SGHVS and CDR2 FQNEAQ come from the germline V gene.

This chain uses TRBV28 with TRBJ2-3; the D is unclear. The CDR3 runs to 14 residues. The V end was cut by 1 base, the J end by 2 bases, with 7 bases between. CDR1 MDHEN and CDR2 SYDVKM come from the germline V gene. The CDR3 DNA follows: TGTGCCAGCAGTTTATCCAGACCCACAGATACGCAGTATTTT. Amino acid sequence: CASSLSRPTDTQYF.

This clone is a singleton in its sample. This rearrangement joins TRBV6-1 to TRBJ1-2, with a weak D call TRBD1 (5 bases). V dropped 4 bases and J dropped 3 bases, with 21 bases sitting between them. Per germline, CDR1 MNHNS and CDR2 SASEGT. The CDR3 has 17 amino acids. CDR3 nucleotides: TGTGCCAGCAGTGCGCTCCTGACAGATTCGACGGACTATGGCTACACCTTC. It specifies CASSALLTDSTDYGYTF.

Here the CDR3 DNA reads TGTGCCAGCAGCCACCGGGGGGACGGTGAAAAACTGTTTTTT. Its protein product is CASSHRGDGEKLFF. The V and J genes are TRBV6-5 and TRBJ1-4; D is possibly TRBD1 (5 bases). The CDR3 covers 14 residues. Trimming cost V 6 bases and J 7 bases, with 15 bases left between them. Germline values: CDR1 MNHEY, CDR2 SVGAGI.

This clone is medium-sized in the sample. The rearrangement links TRBV28 to TRBJ1-3; D unclear. In germline, CDR1 is MDHEN, CDR2 SYDVKM. The CDR3 is 14 amino acids. V gave up 3 bases and J gave up 5 bases, with 11 bases separating them. The CDR3: CASSFQGPRNTIYF. CDR3 in DNA: TGTGCCAGCAGTTTTCAAGGGCCGAGAAACACCATATATTTT.

V is TRBV4-3 and J is TRBJ2-7; 10 bases are a match to TRBD2. J gave up 5 bases and V 0 bases, and 4 bases lay outside the gene matches. CDR3 length: 15 amino acids. Germline CDR1 is LGHNA and CDR2 is YSLEER. The CDR3 spells CASSQDGTSADEQYF. For the CDR3, the DNA is TGCGCCAGCAGCCAAGACGGGACTAGCGCCGACGAGCAGTACTTC.

This clone appeared a few times. Compared with germline, one end of the junction differs, possibly owing to a read error. J is TRBJ2-2 and V is TRBV18, with D unresolved. The CDR3 has 15 residues. Germline CDR1 is KGHSH and CDR2 is LQKENI. The CDR3 DNA reads as TGTGCCAGCTCCCCACGTCAGGCGAACACCGGGGAGCTGTTTTTT. This codes for CASSPRQANTGELFF.

This chain links TRBV4-3 with TRBJ1-3; 8 positions match TRBD1. Losses at the gene ends were 0 bases for V and 3 bases for J; bases not matched to a gene: 4. CDR3 size: 16 residues. In germline, CDR1 is LGHNA, CDR2 YSLEER. CDR3 coding DNA: TGCGCCAGCAGCCAAGAGGGCAGGGGGCATGGAAACACCATATATTTT. It yields the protein CASSQEGRGHGNTIYF.

The V and J genes are TRBV14 and TRBJ1-1, with 10 bases fitting TRBD1. The V segment lost 4 bases and the J segment 1 base; nucleotides outside the gene matches: 6. The CDR3 covers 16 residues. The germline gives CDR1 SGHDN, CDR2 FVKESK. In DNA, the CDR3 is TGTGCCAGCAGCCCCCGGGACAGGGGTTCGAACACTGAAGCTTTCTTT. Its translation: CASSPRDRGSNTEAFF.

This clone was found once. This sequence joins TRBV2 and TRBJ1-3, with TRBD1 matching 7 bases. This CDR3 comprises 14 residues. The junction had 2 bases not matched to a gene; V was cut back by 6 bases and J by 0 bases. The germline CDR1 and CDR2 sequences are SNHLY and FYNNEI. In DNA form, the CDR3 reads TGTGCCAGCAGAGGGACAGCCTCTGGAAACACCATATATTTT. It translates to CASRGTASGNTIYF.